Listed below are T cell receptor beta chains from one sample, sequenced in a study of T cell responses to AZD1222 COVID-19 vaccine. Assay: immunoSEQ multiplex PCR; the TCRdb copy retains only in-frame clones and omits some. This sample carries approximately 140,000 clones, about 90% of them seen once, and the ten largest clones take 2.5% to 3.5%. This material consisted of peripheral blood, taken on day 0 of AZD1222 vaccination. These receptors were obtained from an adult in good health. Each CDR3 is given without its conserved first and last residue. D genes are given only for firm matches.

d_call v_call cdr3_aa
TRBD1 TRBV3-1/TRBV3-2 ASSPGTGATNTEAF
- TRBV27 ASSLQETQY
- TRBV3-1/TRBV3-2 ASSQSTGTLSNQPQH
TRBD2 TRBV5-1 ASSSGTSDINTQY
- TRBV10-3 AISLGSSGNTIY
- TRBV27 ASSLLGRWATDTQY
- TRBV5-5 ASSLEGGYSNQPQH
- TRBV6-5 ASSLYGHPSYEQY
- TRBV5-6 ASSQRAGTEAF
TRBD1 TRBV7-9 ASSGTGWGVADTQY